The rows below give T cell receptor beta chains drawn from one sample of a study of control samples from healthy donors and cancer patients. Measured with immunoSEQ multiplex PCR; TCRdb has only the in-frame clones, and not every one. The top ten clones hold 2% to 2.5% of a sample with 99,000 or so clones, around 80% of them seen once. Sequencing input: blood. The receptor set was obtained from a man in his 60s in good health. Each CDR3 is given with its conserved first and last residue. A D gene is named only where the DNA matches it firmly. Rows give clone size only sometimes, using once, few, many, or a class for an expanded clone.

V	size	J	length	D	CDR3	DNA
TRBV2	NA	TRBJ1-3	14	NA	CASSSYWGEGTIYF	TGTGCCAGCAGTTCCTATTGGGGCGAGGGCACCATATATTTT
TRBV6-5	NA	TRBJ1-5	15	NA	CASSPTTGSNQPQHF	TGTGCCAGCAGCCCCACGACAGGAAGCAATCAGCCCCAGCATTTT
TRBV28	few	TRBJ2-6	16	NA	CASSFGSTSGANVLTF	TGTGCCAGCAGTTTCGGCAGTACCTCTGGGGCCAACGTCCTGACTTTC
TRBV5-6	NA	TRBJ2-2	16	NA	CASSLAQGLARGELFF	TGTGCCAGCAGCTTGGCCCAGGGATTAGCGAGAGGGGAGCTGTTTTTT
TRBV28	NA	TRBJ2-7	13	NA	CASSLEAPPEQYF	TGTGCCAGCAGTTTAGAAGCGCCACCCGAGCAGTACTTC
TRBV4-2	NA	TRBJ2-1	18	TRBD2	CASSQVQGGSGGPGEQFF	TGTGCCAGCAGCCAAGTACAGGGTGGGAGCGGGGGCCCAGGGGAGCAGTTCTTC
TRBV12-3/TRBV12-4	NA	TRBJ1-2	11	NA	CASGEQYGYTF	TGTGCCAGCGGGGAGCAGTATGGCTACACCTTC
TRBV27	NA	TRBJ1-5	14	NA	CASSLEPGNQPQHF	TGTGCCAGCAGTTTAGAGCCGGGTAATCAGCCCCAGCATTTT
TRBV6-4	NA	TRBJ2-5	15	TRBD2	CASSDPGLAEETQYF	TGTGCCAGCAGTGACCCGGGACTAGCGGAAGAGACCCAGTACTTC
TRBV3-1/TRBV3-2	few	TRBJ1-6	17	TRBD1	CASSQADRAGYNSPLHF	TGTGCCAGCAGCCAAGCCGACAGGGCAGGATATAATTCACCCCTCCACTTT
TRBV5-1	NA	TRBJ2-1	15	TRBD2	CASSLGLAGSGEQFF	TGCGCCAGCAGCTTGGGACTAGCGGGATCGGGTGAGCAGTTCTTC
TRBV30	NA	TRBJ2-2	13	NA	CAWSPSNTGELFF	TGTGCCTGGAGTCCCTCGAACACCGGGGAGCTGTTTTTT
TRBV6-6	NA	TRBJ2-5	14	TRBD1	CASSYPGGGETQYF	TGTGCCAGCAGTTACCCAGGGGGCGGGGAGACCCAGTACTTC
TRBV10-3	NA	TRBJ2-1	14	NA	CAISTGVLGNEQFF	TGTGCCATCAGTACGGGGGTACTTGGCAATGAGCAGTTCTTC
TRBV23-1	NA	TRBJ1-5	19	NA	CARVPPLIVSGSSNQPQHF	TGCGCCAGGGTTCCCCCCCTGATAGTATCAGGTAGTAGCAATCAGCCCCAGCATTTT
TRBV7-9	NA	TRBJ2-7	14	NA	CASSHLTSPYEQYF	TGTGCCAGCAGCCACTTGACAAGTCCCTACGAGCAGTACTTC
TRBV30	NA	TRBJ1-6	11	NA	CAAQSNSPLHF	TGTGCCGCGCAGAGTAATTCACCCCTCCACTTT
TRBV5-1	NA	TRBJ2-5	14	NA	CASSLATYQETQYF	TGCGCCAGCAGCTTGGCCACCTACCAAGAGACCCAGTACTTC
TRBV2	NA	TRBJ1-6	15	NA	CASSEGGGSNSPLHF	TGTGCCAGCAGTGAAGGGGGGGGGAGTAATTCACCCCTCCACTTT